These 12 T cell receptor beta chains were sequenced from one sample in a study of blood T cell dynamics during melanoma immunotherapy. Assay: immunoSEQ multiplex PCR; the TCRdb copy retains only in-frame clones and omits some. The data contain some 11,000 clones, approximately 80% of them singletons. Time point indicated: week 3, after first cycle of checkpoint inhibitor. The material was blood, obtained from a patient treated with checkpoint blockade. The origin of the receptors is a human donor with melanoma.

This rearrangement joins TRBV28 to TRBJ1-5; D is perhaps TRBD1 (5 bases). The CDR3 extends over 15 amino acids. Germline CDR1 MDHEN, CDR2 SYDVKM. The germline V and J ends were trimmed by 3 bases and 6 bases, with 15 bases remaining between them. This chain's CDR3 is CASSLAGTDTQPQHF. The CDR3 coding sequence is TGTGCCAGCAGTTTGGCCGGGACCGATACTCAGCCCCAGCATTTT.

As DNA, the CDR3 is TGTGCCAGCAGCTTAGGGGACAGGGGCGGTGAAAAACTGTTTTTT. This translates into CASSLGDRGGEKLFF. V and J are TRBV7-8 and TRBJ1-4; the match to TRBD1 covers 10 bases. The CDR3 totals 15 residues. V trimming: 1 base; J trimming: 7 bases; junction bases outside the gene matches: 3. Germline CDR1 is SGHVS and CDR2 is FQNEAQ.

V usage is TRBV6-5 and J usage is TRBJ1-1, with D unresolved. CDR3 length equals 13 residues. Trimming left V 1 base short and J 2 bases short, with 5 bases between. The germline gives CDR1 MNHEY, CDR2 SVGAGI. Here the CDR3 DNA reads TGTGCCAGCAGTTACTGGTTAAACACTGAAGCTTTCTTT. This translates into CASSYWLNTEAFF.

This clone was detected only a few times. The chain is built from TRBV7-8 and TRBJ1-2, with unresolved D. The V gene lost 5 bases and the J gene lost 0 bases, with 13 bases spanning the gap. This CDR3 contains 15 residues. Germline V CDR1 and CDR2: SGHVS, FQNEAQ. The CDR3 DNA reads TGTGCCAGCAGCCCGACACCTTTTACTAACTATGGCTACACCTTC. This translates into CASSPTPFTNYGYTF.

This chain joins TRBV5-1 and TRBJ2-3, with D unresolved. The CDR3 has 13 amino acids. V lost 4 bases to trimming and J lost 14 bases, with 20 bases between them. Germline values: CDR1 SGHRS, CDR2 YFSETQ. CDR3 protein: CASSPMSYGPPYF. The CDR3 coding sequence is TGCGCCAGCAGCCCAATGTCCTATGGGCCGCCGTATTTT.

The genes are TRBV5-6 and TRBJ2-7; 9 bases match TRBD1. The CDR3 is 14 residues long. The germline CDR1 and CDR2 sequences are SGHDT and YYEEEE. J was trimmed by 5 bases and V by 4 bases; bases with no gene match: 7. Written as DNA, the CDR3 is TGTGCCAGCAGCCCCGGGACAGGGTACAACGAGCAGTACTTC. Translating it yields CASSPGTGYNEQYF. The full variable domain, completed using reference TRBV5-6 and TRBJ2-7, is DAGVTQSPTHLIKTRGQQVTLRCSPKSGHDTVSWYQQALGQGPQFIFQYYEEEERQRGNFPDRFSGHQFPNYSSELNVNALLLGDSALYLCASSPGTGYNEQYFGPGTRLTVT.

This sequence joins TRBV18 and TRBJ1-1; unclear D gene. The CDR3 loop spans 15 amino acids. V lost 1 base and J lost 1, with 10 bases in between. The germline CDR1 and CDR2 sequences are KGHSH and LQKENI. The CDR3 here is CASSPLSGKNTEAFF. The CDR3 coding sequence is TGTGCCAGCTCACCACTCTCGGGAAAGAACACTGAAGCTTTCTTT.

The gene calls are TRBV18 and TRBJ2-7; D may match TRBD1 or TRBD2 (6 bases each). The CDR3 length is 15 residues. With 1 base removed from V and 3 bases from J, the gap between germline ends came to 13 bases. The germline V gene encodes CDR1 KGHSH and CDR2 LQKENI. The CDR3 DNA reads TGTGCCAGCTCACCACAGTCAGGGGACTTCTACGAGCAGTACGTC. It is translated as CASSPQSGDFYEQYV.

As regards this clone: Other nucleotide sequences from this sample produce the same CDR3. The gene calls are TRBV6-5 and TRBJ2-2; either TRBD1 or TRBD2 may fit D (5 bases each). The CDR3 consists of 15 residues. CDR1 is MNHEY, CDR2 SVGAGI, per germline. The V and J ends lost 6 bases and 0 bases respectively, with 11 bases between them. For the CDR3, the DNA is TGTGCCAGCAGCCTCGGGGCGGCGAACACCGGGGAGCTGTTTTTT. Its protein is CASSLGAANTGELFF.

The V gene is TRBV6-1, the J gene TRBJ2-7; D is possibly TRBD2 (6 bases). The V gene's germline CDR1 is MNHNS and CDR2 SASEGT. V was clipped by 6 bases and J by 0 bases, with 12 bases between them. The CDR3 contains 14 residues. CDR3 residues: CASSSEGPSYEQYF. The CDR3 DNA follows: TGTGCCAGCAGCTCGGAGGGGCCCTCCTACGAGCAGTACTTC.

V is TRBV4-1 and J is TRBJ2-1, with TRBD2 identical over 12 bases. The junction had 4 bases not matched to a gene; V was cut back by 3 bases and J by 4 bases. Germline V gene sequence: CDR1 MGHRA, CDR2 YSYEKL. The CDR3 consists of 16 residues. The CDR3 here is CASSHLAGGAYNEQFF. In nucleotides, the CDR3 is TGCGCCAGCAGCCACCTAGCGGGGGGGGCTTACAATGAGCAGTTCTTC.

V usage is TRBV2 and J usage is TRBJ1-4; TRBD1 agrees at 8 bases. Trimming cost V 7 bases and J 11 bases; bases outside gene matches: 15. The CDR3 is made up of 15 amino acids. CDR1 is SNHLY, CDR2 FYNNEI, per germline. The CDR3 loop reads CASTSSGGEGYKLFF. CDR3 nucleotide sequence: TGTGCCAGCACCTCATCAGGGGGCGAGGGGTACAAACTGTTTTTT.